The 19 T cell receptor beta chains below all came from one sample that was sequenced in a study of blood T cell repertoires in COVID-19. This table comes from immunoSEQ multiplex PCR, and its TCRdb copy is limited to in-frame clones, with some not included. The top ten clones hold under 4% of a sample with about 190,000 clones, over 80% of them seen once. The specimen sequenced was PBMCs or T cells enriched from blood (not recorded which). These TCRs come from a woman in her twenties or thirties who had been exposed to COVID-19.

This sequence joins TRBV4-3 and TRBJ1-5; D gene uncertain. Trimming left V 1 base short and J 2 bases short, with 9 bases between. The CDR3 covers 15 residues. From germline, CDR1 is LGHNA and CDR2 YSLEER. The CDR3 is CASSQVYRGNQPQHF. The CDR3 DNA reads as TGCGCCAGCAGCCAAGTCTATCGGGGCAATCAGCCCCAGCATTTT.

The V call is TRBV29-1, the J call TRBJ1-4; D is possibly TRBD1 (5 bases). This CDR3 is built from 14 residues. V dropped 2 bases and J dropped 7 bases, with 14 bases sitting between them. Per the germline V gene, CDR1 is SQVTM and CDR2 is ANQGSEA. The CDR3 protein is CSVENTDGGEKLFF. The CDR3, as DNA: TGCAGCGTTGAAAATACGGACGGGGGTGAAAAACTGTTTTTT.

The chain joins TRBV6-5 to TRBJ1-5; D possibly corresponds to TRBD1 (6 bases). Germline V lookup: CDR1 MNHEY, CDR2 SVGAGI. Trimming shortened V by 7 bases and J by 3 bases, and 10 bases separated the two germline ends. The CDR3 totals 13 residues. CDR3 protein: CASNGQINQPQHF. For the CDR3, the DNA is TGTGCCAGCAACGGACAGATCAATCAGCCCCAGCATTTT.

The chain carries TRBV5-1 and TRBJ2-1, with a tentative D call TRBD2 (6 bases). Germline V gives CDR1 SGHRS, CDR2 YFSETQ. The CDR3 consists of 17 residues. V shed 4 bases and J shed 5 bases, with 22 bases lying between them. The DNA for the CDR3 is TGCGCCAGCAGCGGGGAGACTAGATCCGGCCCCAACAATGAGCAGTTCTTC. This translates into CASSGETRSGPNNEQFF.

This CDR3 is CASSPRTGGNGEQYF. The CDR3 DNA is TGTGCCAGCAGCCCTCGGACAGGGGGAAATGGCGAGCAGTACTTC. V and J are TRBV11-3 and TRBJ2-7; 10 positions agree with TRBD1. The CDR3 is 15 residues long. The V and J ends lost 5 bases and 6 bases, in that order; junction bases with no gene match: 10. Germline values: CDR1 SGHNT, CDR2 YENEEA.

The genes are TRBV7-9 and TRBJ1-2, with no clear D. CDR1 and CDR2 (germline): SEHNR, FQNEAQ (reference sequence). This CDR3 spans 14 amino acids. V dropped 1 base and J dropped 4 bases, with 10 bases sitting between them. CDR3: CASSLGGDGYGYTF. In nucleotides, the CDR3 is TGTGCCAGCAGCTTAGGCGGGGATGGCTATGGCTACACCTTC.

The CDR3, as DNA: TGTGCCAGCAGTGTAGGGGGGGTAGCTTTCTTT. It yields the protein CASSVGGVAFF. This chain connects TRBV2 to TRBJ1-1, with D possibly matching TRBD1 (6 bases). The CDR3 has 11 amino acids. Per germline, CDR1 SNHLY and CDR2 FYNNEI. V dropped 4 bases and J dropped 10 bases, with 10 bases sitting between them.

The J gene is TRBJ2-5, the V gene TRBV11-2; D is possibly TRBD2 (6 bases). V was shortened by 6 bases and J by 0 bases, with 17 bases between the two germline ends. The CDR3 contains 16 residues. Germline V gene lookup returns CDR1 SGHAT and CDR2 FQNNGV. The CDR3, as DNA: TGTGCCAGCAGGACCTACGGGACTTTCAACCAAGAGACCCAGTACTTC. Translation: CASRTYGTFNQETQYF.

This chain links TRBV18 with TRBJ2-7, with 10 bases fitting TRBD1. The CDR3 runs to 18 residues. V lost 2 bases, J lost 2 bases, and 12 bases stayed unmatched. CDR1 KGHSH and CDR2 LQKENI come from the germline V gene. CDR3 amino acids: CASSPAGTGDPNPYEQYF. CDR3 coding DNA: TGTGCCAGCTCACCAGCTGGGACAGGGGACCCTAACCCCTACGAGCAGTACTTC.

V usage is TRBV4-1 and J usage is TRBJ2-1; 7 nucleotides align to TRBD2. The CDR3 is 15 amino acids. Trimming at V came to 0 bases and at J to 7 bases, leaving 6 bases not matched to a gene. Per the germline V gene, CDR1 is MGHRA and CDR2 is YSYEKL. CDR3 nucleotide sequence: TGCGCCAGCAGCCAAGATCCGGGACTACCTAATGAGCAGTTCTTC. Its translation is CASSQDPGLPNEQFF.

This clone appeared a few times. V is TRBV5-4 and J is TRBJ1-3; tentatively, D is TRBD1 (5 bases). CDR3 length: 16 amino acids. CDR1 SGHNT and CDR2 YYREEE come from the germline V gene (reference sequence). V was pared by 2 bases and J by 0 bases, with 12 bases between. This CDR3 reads CASSLVAGPSGNTIYF. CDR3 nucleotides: TGTGCCAGCAGCTTAGTCGCAGGGCCCTCTGGAAACACCATATATTTT. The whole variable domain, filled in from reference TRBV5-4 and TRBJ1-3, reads ETGVTQSPTHLIKTRGQQVTLRCSSQSGHNTVSWYQQALGQGPQFIFQYYREEENGRGNFPPRFSGLQFPNYSSELNVNALELDDSALYLCASSLVAGPSGNTIYFGEGSWLTVV.

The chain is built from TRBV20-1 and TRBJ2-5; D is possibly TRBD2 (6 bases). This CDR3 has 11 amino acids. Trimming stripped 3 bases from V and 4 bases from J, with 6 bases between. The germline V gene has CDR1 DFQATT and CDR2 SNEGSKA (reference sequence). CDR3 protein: CSARGGETQYF. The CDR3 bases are TGCAGTGCTAGGGGGGGAGAGACCCAGTACTTC.

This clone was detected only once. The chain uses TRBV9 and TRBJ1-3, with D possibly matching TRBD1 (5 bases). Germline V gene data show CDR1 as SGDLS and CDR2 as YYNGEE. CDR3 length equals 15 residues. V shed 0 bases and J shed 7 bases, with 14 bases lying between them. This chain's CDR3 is CASSVGQGLRNTIYF. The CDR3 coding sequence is TGTGCCAGCAGCGTAGGCCAGGGTCTTCGGAACACCATATATTTT.

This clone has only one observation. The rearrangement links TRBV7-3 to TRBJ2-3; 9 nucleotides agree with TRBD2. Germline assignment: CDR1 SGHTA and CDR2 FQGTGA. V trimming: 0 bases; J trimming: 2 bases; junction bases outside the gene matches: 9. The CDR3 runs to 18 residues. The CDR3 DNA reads TGTGCCAGCAGCTTAACTGAGCGGGGGGACTTCTTCACAGATACGCAGTATTTT. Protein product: CASSLTERGDFFTDTQYF. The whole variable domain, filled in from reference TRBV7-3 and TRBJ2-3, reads GAGVSQTPSNKVTEKGKYVELRCDPISGHTALYWYRQSLGQGPEFLIYFQGTGAADDSGLPNDRFFAVRPEGSVSTLKIQRTERGDSAVYLCASSLTERGDFFTDTQYFGPGTRLTVL.

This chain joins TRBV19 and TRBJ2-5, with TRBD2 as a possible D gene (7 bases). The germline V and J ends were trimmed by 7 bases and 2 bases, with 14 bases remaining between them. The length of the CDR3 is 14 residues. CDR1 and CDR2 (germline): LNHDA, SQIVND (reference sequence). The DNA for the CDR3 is TGTGCCAGTAATGAGGGGGGGCGGCAAGAGACCCAGTACTTC. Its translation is CASNEGGRQETQYF.

The CDR3 bases are TGTGCCAGCAGCCGATCTAACCAAGAGACCCAGTACTTC. Its protein is CASSRSNQETQYF. The chain recombines TRBV7-2 with TRBJ2-5; D is unresolved. This CDR3 is 13 amino acids long. Germline loops: CDR1 SGHTA, CDR2 FQGNSA. V lost 5 bases to trimming and J lost 0 bases, with 7 bases between them.

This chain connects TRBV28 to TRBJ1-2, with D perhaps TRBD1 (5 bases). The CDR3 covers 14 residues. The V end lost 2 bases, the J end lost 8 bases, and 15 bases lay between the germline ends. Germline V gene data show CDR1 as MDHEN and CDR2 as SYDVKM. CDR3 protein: CASSLGQGRNGYTF. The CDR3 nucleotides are TGTGCCAGCAGTTTAGGGCAGGGAAGGAACGGCTACACCTTC.

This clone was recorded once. The CDR3 DNA reads as TGTGCCAGCAGCCATAGTCTAGCGGGGGGCCCCCCAGATACGCAGTATTTT. Its protein is CASSHSLAGGPPDTQYF. The chain recombines TRBV4-2 with TRBJ2-3; TRBD2 matches at 11 bases. J gave up 4 bases and V 3 bases, and 9 bases lay outside the gene matches. The germline V gene has CDR1 LGHNA and CDR2 YNFKEQ. The CDR3 runs 17 residues.

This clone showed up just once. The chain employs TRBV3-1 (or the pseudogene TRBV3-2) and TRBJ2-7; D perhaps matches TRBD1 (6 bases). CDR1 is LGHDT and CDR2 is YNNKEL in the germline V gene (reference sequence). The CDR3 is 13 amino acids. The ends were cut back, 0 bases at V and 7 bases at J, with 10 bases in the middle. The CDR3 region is CASSQDETGEQYF. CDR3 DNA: TGTGCCAGCAGCCAAGATGAAACAGGGGAGCAGTACTTC.